This entry describes one T cell receptor beta chain. Its antigen is as yet unknown. Via 5' RACE with UMI labels, TRB cDNA libraries were prepared. Following a re-call of the 5' RACE reads, TCRdb has one entry per CDR3 protein and lacks DNA. Its clone listing holds 84,000 or so distinct CDR3 sequences. This record belongs to a study of CXCR3-negative and CXCR3-positive naive CD8 T cells. The CDR3 covers 12 residues. Germline V CDR1 and CDR2: DFQATT, SNEGSKA (reference sequence). Study outcomes and limitations: Because surface CD5 did not distinguish the naive subsets, TCR strength was inferred from TRB CDR3 properties. TRB CDR3s were more hydrophobic in CXCR3-positive than in CXCR3-negative naive cells. Naive CXCR3-positive and CXCR3-negative cells shared similar TRBV-TRBJ usage, unlike memory cells.

The source of this sequence is a human donor in good health. Some clones in this sample may be carry-over from other donors' samples. The genes are TRBV20-1 and TRBJ1-1. The sample consisted of naive CXCR3+ CD8+ T cells from blood. Described subset: CD45RO-CCR7+CD27+CD95- naive CD8+ T cells expressing CXCR3 (TNR3+). The CDR3 sequence: CSRTSPETEAFF.